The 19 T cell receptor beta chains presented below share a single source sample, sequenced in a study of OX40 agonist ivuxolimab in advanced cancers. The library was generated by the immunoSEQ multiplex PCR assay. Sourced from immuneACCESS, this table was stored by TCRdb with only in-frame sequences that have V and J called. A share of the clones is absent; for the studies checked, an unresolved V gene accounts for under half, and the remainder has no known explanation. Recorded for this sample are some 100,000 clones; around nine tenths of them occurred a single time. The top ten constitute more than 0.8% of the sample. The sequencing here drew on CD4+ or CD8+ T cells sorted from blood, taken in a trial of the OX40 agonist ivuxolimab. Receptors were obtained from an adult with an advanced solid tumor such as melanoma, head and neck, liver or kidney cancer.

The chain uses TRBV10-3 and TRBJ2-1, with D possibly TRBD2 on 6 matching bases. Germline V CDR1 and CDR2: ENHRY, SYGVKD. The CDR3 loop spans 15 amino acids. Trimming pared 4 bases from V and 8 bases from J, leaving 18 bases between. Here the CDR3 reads CAISGWGGKEDEQFF. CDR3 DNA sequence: TGTGCCATCAGTGGTTGGGGAGGAAAGGAGGATGAGCAGTTCTTC.

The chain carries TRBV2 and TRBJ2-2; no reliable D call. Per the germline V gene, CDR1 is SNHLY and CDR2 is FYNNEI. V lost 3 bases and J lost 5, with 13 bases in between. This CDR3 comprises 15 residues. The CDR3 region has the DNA TGTGCCAGCAGTGATCGGGTAGCACGTACCGGGGAGCTGTTTTTT. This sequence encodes CASSDRVARTGELFF.

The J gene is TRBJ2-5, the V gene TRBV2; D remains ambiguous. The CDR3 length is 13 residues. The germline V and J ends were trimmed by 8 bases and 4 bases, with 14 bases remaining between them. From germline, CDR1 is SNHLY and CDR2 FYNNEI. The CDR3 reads CASGGRKTETQYF. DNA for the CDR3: TGTGCCAGCGGTGGACGGAAGACAGAGACCCAGTACTTC.

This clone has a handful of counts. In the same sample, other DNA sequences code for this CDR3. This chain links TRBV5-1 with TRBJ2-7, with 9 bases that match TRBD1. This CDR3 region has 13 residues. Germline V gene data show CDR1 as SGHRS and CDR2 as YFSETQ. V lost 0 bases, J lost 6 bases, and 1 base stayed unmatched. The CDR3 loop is CASSLGQGGEQYF. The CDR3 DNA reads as TGCGCCAGCAGCTTGGGACAGGGGGGCGAGCAGTACTTC.

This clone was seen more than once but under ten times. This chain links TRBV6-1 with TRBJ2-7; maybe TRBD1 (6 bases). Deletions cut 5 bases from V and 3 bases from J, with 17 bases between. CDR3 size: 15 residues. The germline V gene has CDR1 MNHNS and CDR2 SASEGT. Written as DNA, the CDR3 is TGTGCCAGCAGTCCCTACTGGGACACCCTCTACGAGCAGTACTTC. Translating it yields CASSPYWDTLYEQYF.

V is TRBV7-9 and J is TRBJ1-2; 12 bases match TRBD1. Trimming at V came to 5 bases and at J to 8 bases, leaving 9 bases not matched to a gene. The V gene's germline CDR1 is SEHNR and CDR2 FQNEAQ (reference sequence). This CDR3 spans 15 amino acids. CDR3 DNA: TGTGCCAGCAGCGCCCCGGGACAGGGGGCGAAAGGCTACACCTTC. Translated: CASSAPGQGAKGYTF.

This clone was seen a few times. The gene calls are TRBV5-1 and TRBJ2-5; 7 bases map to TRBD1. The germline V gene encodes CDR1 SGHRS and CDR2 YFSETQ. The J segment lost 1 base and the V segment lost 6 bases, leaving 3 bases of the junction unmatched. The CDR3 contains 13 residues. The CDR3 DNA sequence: TGCGCCAGCAAAACAGGGGCCCAAGAGACCCAGTACTTC. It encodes CASKTGAQETQYF.

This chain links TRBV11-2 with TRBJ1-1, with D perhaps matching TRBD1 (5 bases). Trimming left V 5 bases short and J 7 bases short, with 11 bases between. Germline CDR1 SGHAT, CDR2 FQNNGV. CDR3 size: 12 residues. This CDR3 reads CASSHRQREAFF. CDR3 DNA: TGTGCCAGCAGCCATCGACAGCGTGAAGCTTTCTTT.

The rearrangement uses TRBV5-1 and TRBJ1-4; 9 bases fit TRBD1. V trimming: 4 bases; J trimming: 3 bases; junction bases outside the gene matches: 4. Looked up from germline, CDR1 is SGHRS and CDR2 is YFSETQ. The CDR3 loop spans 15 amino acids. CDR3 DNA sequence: TGCGCCAGCAGCATCCGACAGGGGGCTAATGAAAAACTGTTTTTT. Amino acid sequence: CASSIRQGANEKLFF.

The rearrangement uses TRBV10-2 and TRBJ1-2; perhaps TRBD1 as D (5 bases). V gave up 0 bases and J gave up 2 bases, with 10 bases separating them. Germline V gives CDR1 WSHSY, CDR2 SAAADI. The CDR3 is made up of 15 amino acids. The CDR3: CASSESAGTNYGYTF. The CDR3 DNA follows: TGCGCCAGCAGTGAGTCGGCAGGGACGAACTATGGCTACACCTTC.

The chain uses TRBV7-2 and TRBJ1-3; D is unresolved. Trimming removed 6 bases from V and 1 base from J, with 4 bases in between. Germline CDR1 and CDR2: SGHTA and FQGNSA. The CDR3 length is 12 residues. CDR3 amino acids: CASRGSGNTIYF. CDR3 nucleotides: TGTGCCAGCAGGGGGTCTGGAAACACCATATATTTT. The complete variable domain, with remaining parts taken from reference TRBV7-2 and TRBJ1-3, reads GAGVSQSPSNKVTEKGKDVELRCDPISGHTALYWYRQSLGQGLEFLIYFQGNSAPDKSGLPSDRFSAERTGGSVSTLTIQRTQQEDSAVYLCASRGSGNTIYFGEGSWLTVV.

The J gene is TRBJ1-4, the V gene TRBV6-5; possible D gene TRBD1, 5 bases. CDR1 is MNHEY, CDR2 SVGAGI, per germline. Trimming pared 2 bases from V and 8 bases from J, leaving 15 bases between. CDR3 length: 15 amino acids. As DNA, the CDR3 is TGTGCCAGCAGTTACGCGGCAGGGTCAGAAGAAAAACTGTTTTTT. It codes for CASSYAAGSEEKLFF.

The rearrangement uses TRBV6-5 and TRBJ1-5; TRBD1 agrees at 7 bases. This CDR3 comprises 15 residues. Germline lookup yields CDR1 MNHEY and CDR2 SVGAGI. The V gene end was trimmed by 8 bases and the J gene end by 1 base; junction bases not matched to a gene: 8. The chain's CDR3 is CASLHTGASNQPQHF. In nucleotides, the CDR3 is TGTGCCAGCCTTCATACAGGGGCCAGCAATCAGCCCCAGCATTTT.

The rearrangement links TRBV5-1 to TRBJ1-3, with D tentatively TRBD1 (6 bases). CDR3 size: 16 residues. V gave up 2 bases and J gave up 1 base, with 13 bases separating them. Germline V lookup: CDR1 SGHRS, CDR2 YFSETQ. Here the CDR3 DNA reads TGCGCCAGCAGCTTTTCGAGGGGGACATCTGGAAACACCATATATTTT. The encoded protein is CASSFSRGTSGNTIYF.

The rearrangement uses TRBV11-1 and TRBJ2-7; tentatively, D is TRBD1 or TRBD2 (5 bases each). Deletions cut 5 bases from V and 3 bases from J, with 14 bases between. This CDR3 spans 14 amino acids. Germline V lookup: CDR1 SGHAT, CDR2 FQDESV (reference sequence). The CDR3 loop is CASSPGRGGYEQYF. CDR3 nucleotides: TGTGCCAGCAGCCCCGGCCGGGGCGGCTACGAGCAGTACTTC.

CDR3 residues: CASSYSLTSGSYEQYF. DNA of the CDR3: TGTGCCAGCAGTTACTCGCTGACTAGCGGGTCCTACGAGCAGTACTTC. The chain recombines TRBV6-5 with TRBJ2-7, with 10 bases identical to TRBD2. J gave up 1 base and V 0 bases, and 3 bases lay outside the gene matches. Germline CDR1 MNHEY, CDR2 SVGAGI. The CDR3 runs to 16 residues.

CDR3 sequence: CASSFFDSPGYEQYF. The CDR3 DNA sequence: TGTGCCAGCAGCTTCTTTGACTCTCCTGGGTACGAGCAGTACTTC. This rearrangement joins TRBV7-8 to TRBJ2-7; D gene unclear. V lost 3 bases and J 4 bases, leaving 16 bases between the germline ends. The CDR3 loop spans 15 amino acids. Germline CDR1 reads SGHVS; CDR2 reads FQNEAQ.

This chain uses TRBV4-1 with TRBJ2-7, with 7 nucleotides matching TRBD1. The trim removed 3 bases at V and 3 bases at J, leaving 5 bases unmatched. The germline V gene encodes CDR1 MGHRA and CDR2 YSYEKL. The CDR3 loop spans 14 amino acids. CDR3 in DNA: TGCGCCAGCAGCCATCCCGACAGGGACTACGAGCAGTACTTC. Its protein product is CASSHPDRDYEQYF.

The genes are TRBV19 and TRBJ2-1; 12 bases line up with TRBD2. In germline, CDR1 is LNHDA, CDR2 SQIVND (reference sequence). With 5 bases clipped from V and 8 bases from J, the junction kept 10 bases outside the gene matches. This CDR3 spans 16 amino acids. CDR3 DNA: TGTGCCAGTAGTCCCCTGCTAGCGGGAGGGCAGCATGAGCAGTTCTTC. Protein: CASSPLLAGGQHEQFF.